The T cell receptor (beta chain) under discussion was sequenced for a study of blood T cell repertoires in COVID-19. This clone was counted once. CDR3 length: 14 amino acids. Germline V gene lookup returns CDR1 SGHTS and CDR2 YDEGEE. V lost 7 bases and J lost 3, with 17 bases in between. Authors' data handling: From reference gene primer amplification, estimates of nucleated cell counts were derived. Profiled with immunoSEQ multiplex PCR; TCRdb holds only in-frame clones, not every one. Clonal size and the V and J genes are those of that table, whereas D and trimming came from the DNA. This sample carries 110,000 or so clones, more than 70% of them seen once, and the ten largest clones take roughly 8.1%.

Sequences were obtained from peripheral blood. J is TRBJ2-7 and V is TRBV5-8; a weak D match, TRBD2 (5 bases). The receptor comes from a woman in her 70s who had recovered from COVID-19. CDR3 protein: CASLEGGLHYEQYF. The CDR3 region has the DNA TGTGCCAGCCTTGAGGGCGGGCTTCACTACGAGCAGTACTTC.